This TCR beta chain emerged from a study of shared clonotypes between healthy human individuals. Repertoires were generated with immunoSEQ multiplex PCR, while TCRdb's copy carries only in-frame clones and drops some. The sample includes a few million clones, approximately 93% of them seen just once. V gave up 6 bases and J gave up 1 base, with 14 bases separating them. The length of the CDR3 is 15 residues. Germline V gives CDR1 SGHAT, CDR2 FQNNGV. The sample was naive CD4+ T cells from PBMCs. This sample's subset: CD45RA+ positively selected. The receptor comes from a man younger than 35 in good health. Some clones in this sample may be carry-over from other donors' samples. This chain joins TRBV11-2 and TRBJ2-3, with D possibly being TRBD2 (6 bases). CDR3 sequence: CASSQGASGTDTQYF. DNA for the CDR3: TGTGCCAGCAGTCAAGGGGCTAGCGGCACAGATACGCAGTATTTT.